One sample yielded the 31 T cell receptor beta chains listed below, sequenced in a study of CD8 T cells in Susac syndrome. Random hexamers primed reverse transcription of about 0.45 to 1 ug RNA. TCRdb recomputed calls from the immunoSEQ multiplex PCR reads with MiXCR, one row per CDR3 protein. The repertoire has around 300,000 distinct CDR3 sequences, 89% of them found once; the top ten carry about 0.17%. Sequencing was carried out using CD8+ T cells from PBMCs. These receptors all come from a human donor with multiple sclerosis.

This sequence joins TRBV20-1 and TRBJ1-2; D remains ambiguous. This CDR3 is built from 15 residues. Germline CDR1 reads DFQATT; CDR2 reads SNEGSKA (reference sequence). Trimming stripped 0 bases from V and 4 bases from J, with 15 bases between. CDR3 in DNA: TGCAGTGCTAGAGATTGGACGGGCGGCACCTATGGCTACACCTTC. It specifies CSARDWTGGTYGYTF.

V usage is TRBV19 and J usage is TRBJ2-2, with unresolved D. This CDR3 spans 16 amino acids. CDR1 LNHDA and CDR2 SQIVND come from the germline V gene (reference sequence). Trimming shortened V by 4 bases and J by 0 bases, and 12 bases separated the two germline ends. In DNA form, the CDR3 reads TGTGCCAGTAGTACGATAGGGCATACGAACACCGGGGAGCTGTTTTTT. Its translation: CASSTIGHTNTGELFF.

This chain joins TRBV19 and TRBJ2-1, with D possibly being TRBD1 (6 bases). The CDR3 is 15 amino acids. In germline, CDR1 is LNHDA, CDR2 SQIVND (reference sequence). V lost 5 bases to trimming and J lost 7 bases, with 18 bases between them. In DNA, the CDR3 is TGTGCCAGTAGTGCTCATACCAGGGGTAGGAATGAGCAGTTCTTC. It translates to CASSAHTRGRNEQFF.

This chain uses TRBV20-1 with TRBJ2-4; TRBD1 matches at 7 bases. Germline V lookup: CDR1 DFQATT, CDR2 SNEGSKA (reference sequence). CDR3 length: 14 residues. The CDR3 here is CSQAHHDRVNIQYF. The DNA of the CDR3 is TGCAGCCAGGCCCATCACGACAGGGTGAACATTCAGTACTTC.

This rearrangement joins TRBV5-1 to TRBJ1-2, with no clear D. The CDR3 sequence is 14 residues long. Trimming stripped 0 bases from V and 3 bases from J, with 9 bases between. Germline CDR1 reads SGHRS; CDR2 reads YFSETQ. The CDR3 DNA reads as TGCGCCAGCAGCTTGGCCTGGTTTTACTATGGCTACACCTTC. It translates to CASSLAWFYYGYTF.

This clonotype was counted a few times. The V and J genes are TRBV27 and TRBJ2-7; the D is unclear. The CDR3 length is 12 residues. Germline CDR1 MNHEY, CDR2 SMNVEV (reference sequence). The V gene lost 3 bases and the J gene lost 6 bases, with 9 bases spanning the gap. The CDR3 protein is CASSLLTGEQYF. The CDR3 DNA reads as TGTGCCAGCAGTTTGCTGACGGGCGAGCAGTACTTC.

This clonotype occurred once. V and J are TRBV7-3 and TRBJ2-1; 10 bases are a match to TRBD2. The CDR3 has 16 residues. J lost 1 base, V lost 4 bases, and 4 bases had no gene match. Per the germline V gene, CDR1 is SGHTA and CDR2 is FQGTGA. CDR3 DNA sequence: TGTGCCAGCAGCTACCTAGCGGGAGCTTCCTACAATGAGCAGTTCTTC. Its protein product is CASSYLAGASYNEQFF. The full variable domain, in which reference TRBV7-3 and TRBJ2-1 provide the parts outside the CDR3, is GAGVSQTPSNKVTEKGKYVELRCDPISGHTALYWYRQSLGQGPEFLIYFQGTGAADDSGLPNDRFFAVRPEGSVSTLKIQRTERGDSAVYLCASSYLAGASYNEQFFGPGTRLTVL.

J is TRBJ2-1 and V is TRBV30; TRBD1 agrees at 8 bases. The CDR3 has 11 residues. The J segment lost 9 bases and the V segment lost 5 bases, leaving 3 bases of the junction unmatched. CDR1 and CDR2 (germline): GTSNPN, SVGIG (reference sequence). The CDR3 DNA is TGTGCCTGGTCCAGGGGGCTTGAGCAGTTCTTC. This codes for CAWSRGLEQFF. The whole variable domain, remainder taken from reference TRBV30 and TRBJ2-1, is SQTIHQWPATLVQPVGSPLSLECTVEGTSNPNLYWYRQAAGRGLQLLFYSVGIGQISSEVPQNLSASRPQDRQFILSSKKLLLSDSGFYLCAWSRGLEQFFGPGTRLTVL.

To note about this clonotype: Germline is not matched at one junction end, which may reflect a read error. V is TRBV7-7 and J is TRBJ2-1; D is unclear. Germline V gene sequence: CDR1 SSHAT, CDR2 FNYEAQ (reference sequence). There are 16 residues in the CDR3. The DNA for the CDR3 is TGTGCTAGCAGCTTTTCGCGAGACAAACCCTACAATGAGCAGTTCTTC. It is translated as CASSFSRDKPYNEQFF.

This chain uses TRBV4-1 with TRBJ1-1; TRBD1 is a possible D gene (6 bases). The V and J ends lost 5 bases and 1 base respectively, with 14 bases between them. This CDR3 region has 15 residues. CDR1 MGHRA and CDR2 YSYEKL come from the germline V gene. The DNA of the CDR3 is TGCGCCAGCAGCGTATTCGGACAGAGGAACACTGAAGCTTTCTTT. Encoded protein: CASSVFGQRNTEAFF.

V and J are TRBV20-1 and TRBJ2-2, with 8 bases aligning to TRBD2. The trim removed 0 bases at V and 4 bases at J, leaving 7 bases unmatched. This CDR3 region has 16 residues. From germline, CDR1 is DFQATT and CDR2 SNEGSKA (reference sequence). The CDR3 is CSARDLSGSGTGELFF. In DNA, the CDR3 is TGCAGTGCTAGAGACCTAAGCGGGAGCGGCACCGGGGAGCTGTTTTTT.

The rearrangement joins TRBV15 to TRBJ1-6; D is unresolved. This CDR3 comprises 17 residues. CDR1 is LNHNV, CDR2 YYDKDF, per germline (reference sequence). V was clipped by 3 bases and J by 0 bases, with 12 bases between them. For the CDR3, the DNA is TGTGCCACCAGCAGCTTCCCGGGGAGCTCCTATAATTCACCCCTCCACTTT. Translation: CATSSFPGSSYNSPLHF.

CDR3 bases: TGTGCCACTTCGGCCGGGACTAGCGGGCTTGAGCAGTACTTC. This gives the protein CATSAGTSGLEQYF. V usage is TRBV6-1 and J usage is TRBJ2-7, with 12 bases lining up with TRBD2. The CDR3 totals 14 residues. In germline, CDR1 is MNHNS, CDR2 SASEGT. The ends lost 10 bases at V and 7 bases at J; junction bases unmatched: 11.

The chain recombines TRBV20-1 with TRBJ2-1; TRBD1 matches 9 bases. From germline, CDR1 is DFQATT and CDR2 SNEGSKA (reference sequence). The CDR3 is 16 amino acids. The ends lost 3 bases at V and 2 bases at J; junction bases unmatched: 8. In DNA, the CDR3 is TGCAGTGCTAGTGGCGCCGGGACAGGGCCCTACAATGAGCAGTTCTTC. Its translation: CSASGAGTGPYNEQFF.

This CDR3 reads CSARDWTSLTRESGNTIYF. Written as DNA, the CDR3 is TGCAGTGCTAGAGATTGGACAAGCTTGACGAGGGAGTCTGGAAACACCATATATTTT. This chain connects TRBV20-1 to TRBJ1-3, with D perhaps TRBD1 (5 bases). CDR1 is DFQATT and CDR2 is SNEGSKA in the germline V gene (reference sequence). Deletions cut 0 bases from V and 1 base from J, with 22 bases between. This CDR3 region has 19 residues.

In this sample, this clonotype turned up a few times. The chain links TRBV2 to TRBJ2-1, with 9 bases lining up with TRBD2. This CDR3 spans 14 amino acids. The ends lost 3 bases at V and 5 bases at J; junction bases unmatched: 2. Germline V lookup: CDR1 SNHLY, CDR2 FYNNEI. Here the CDR3 reads CASSELAGHNEQFF. CDR3 in DNA: TGTGCCAGCAGTGAGCTAGCGGGACACAATGAGCAGTTCTTC.

The chain recombines TRBV20-1 with TRBJ2-6, with 7 bases that match TRBD2. The CDR3 is 17 residues long. V was clipped by 3 bases and J by 0 bases; unmatched bases: 8. The V gene's germline CDR1 is DFQATT and CDR2 SNEGSKA (reference sequence). CDR3 sequence: CSARREGFFSGANVLTF. The CDR3 DNA sequence: TGCAGTGCTAGGAGGGAGGGGTTCTTCTCTGGGGCCAACGTCCTGACTTTC.

J is TRBJ2-7 and V is TRBV3-1; no reliable D call. V was pared by 4 bases and J by 1 base, with 17 bases between. This CDR3 spans 16 amino acids. CDR1 and CDR2 (germline): LGHDT, YNNKEL (reference sequence). CDR3 protein: CASSPEGSLISYEQYF. CDR3 nucleotides: TGTGCCAGCAGCCCTGAAGGGTCCCTCATATCCTACGAGCAGTACTTC.

The J gene is TRBJ2-7, the V gene TRBV9, with TRBD2 matching 10 bases. Germline CDR1 is SGDLS and CDR2 is YYNGEE. V lost 0 bases and J lost 4; bases outside the gene matches: 7. The CDR3 totals 16 residues. The CDR3 DNA sequence: TGTGCCAGCAGCGTAGGGTCGCTAGCGGGAGAATACGAGCAGTACTTC. Translated: CASSVGSLAGEYEQYF.

The rearrangement links TRBV4-3 to TRBJ1-4, with TRBD1 matching over 8 bases. CDR3 length equals 15 residues. Unmatched junction bases numbered 0, after V lost 1 base and J lost 2 bases. Germline-derived CDR1 and CDR2 are LGHNA and YSLEER. CDR3 in amino acids: CASSQGTGTNEKLFF. DNA for the CDR3: TGCGCCAGCAGCCAAGGGACAGGGACTAATGAAAAACTGTTTTTT.

The chain joins TRBV29-1 to TRBJ2-7; 13 bases agree with TRBD2. Trimming cost V 4 bases and J 3 bases; bases outside gene matches: 9. The CDR3 has 16 amino acids. The V gene's germline CDR1 is SQVTM and CDR2 ANQGSEA. CDR3 nucleotides: TGCAGCGTTGGGGACGCCGGGACTAGCGGGAACTACGAGCAGTACTTC. Translation gives CSVGDAGTSGNYEQYF.

J is TRBJ2-7 and V is TRBV28; D unclear. CDR1 is MDHEN and CDR2 is SYDVKM in the germline V gene. This CDR3 has 13 amino acids. V lost 5 bases, J lost 1 base, and 9 bases lay in between. The CDR3 nucleotides are TGTGCCAGCAGTCCCCGACTGTCCTACGAGCAGTACTTC. It is translated as CASSPRLSYEQYF.

The chain is built from TRBV4-3 and TRBJ2-3; tentatively, D is TRBD2 (5 bases). CDR1 and CDR2 (germline): LGHNA, YSLEER. V lost 5 bases and J 4 bases, leaving 10 bases between the germline ends. CDR3 length: 13 residues. The CDR3 DNA follows: TGCGCCAGCAGCGGCTGGGGAGCAGATACGCAGTATTTT. Translated, it gives CASSGWGADTQYF.

This chain joins TRBV28 and TRBJ2-5; the match to TRBD1 covers 8 bases. After removal of 7 bases from V and 5 bases from J, the junction contained 12 bases not matched to a gene. The CDR3 sequence is 15 residues long. CDR1 and CDR2 (germline): MDHEN, SYDVKM. This CDR3 is CASIQFQGAGETQYF. CDR3 bases: TGTGCCAGCATCCAATTCCAGGGGGCGGGGGAGACCCAGTACTTC.

The CDR3 region is CASSPRTALNTGELFF. The CDR3 DNA reads TGTGCCAGCAGTCCCCGGACAGCCCTAAACACCGGGGAGCTGTTTTTT. V and J are TRBV12-3 or TRBV12-4 and TRBJ2-2; a weak D match, TRBD1 (6 bases). The V gene lost 5 bases and the J gene lost 2 bases, with 15 bases spanning the gap. The CDR3 length is 16 residues.

In its sample, this clonotype was seen a few times. This chain connects TRBV20-1 to TRBJ2-1; D gene unclear. Germline CDR1 DFQATT, CDR2 SNEGSKA (reference sequence). The CDR3 length is 12 residues. The V end was cut by 6 bases, the J end by 4 bases, with 10 bases between. CDR3 sequence reads: CSAPALYNEQFF. CDR3 DNA: TGCAGTGCCCCGGCTCTGTACAATGAGCAGTTCTTC.

The rearrangement uses TRBV29-1 and TRBJ2-7, with TRBD1 as a possible D gene (6 bases). V was shortened by 4 bases and J by 2 bases, with 12 bases between the two germline ends. From germline, CDR1 is SQVTM and CDR2 ANQGSEA. The CDR3 covers 13 residues. Here the CDR3 DNA reads TGCAGCGTTGCAAGGGGGATCACCTACGAGCAGTACTTC. Encoded protein: CSVARGITYEQYF.

This chain links TRBV10-3 with TRBJ2-3; the match to TRBD2 covers 13 bases. Germline-derived CDR1 and CDR2 are ENHRY and SYGVKD. CDR3 size: 16 residues. V shed 7 bases and J 2 bases; nucleotides not matched to a gene: 6. CDR3 DNA sequence: TGTGCCATCACCCCAGGGACTAGCGGGGCCACAGATACGCAGTATTTT. Translated, it gives CAITPGTSGATDTQYF.

The chain links TRBV20-1 to TRBJ2-7; 14 bases map to TRBD2. CDR1 is DFQATT and CDR2 is SNEGSKA in the germline V gene (reference sequence). The CDR3 spans 16 residues. With V trimmed by 7 bases and J by 3 bases, 11 bases remained unmatched. This CDR3 reads CSVRTSGRNRFYEQYF. The CDR3 nucleotides are TGCAGTGTCCGGACTAGCGGGAGGAACCGTTTCTACGAGCAGTACTTC.

V and J are TRBV19 and TRBJ2-3; TRBD2 agrees at 8 bases. Germline assignment: CDR1 LNHDA and CDR2 SQIVND (reference sequence). The CDR3 consists of 16 residues. Germline trimming cut 5 bases from V and 5 bases from J; bases unmatched to any gene: 12. The chain's CDR3 is CASSPGGLEIVDTQYF. In DNA form, the CDR3 reads TGTGCCAGTAGTCCCGGGGGACTAGAAATTGTAGATACGCAGTATTTT.

The V call is TRBV20-1, the J call TRBJ2-1; D not resolved. The CDR3 is 14 amino acids. CDR1 is DFQATT and CDR2 is SNEGSKA in the germline V gene (reference sequence). Trimming pared 1 base from V and 5 bases from J, leaving 12 bases between. The CDR3 spells CSARGHTENNEQFF. The CDR3 nucleotides read TGCAGTGCTAGAGGACATACAGAAAACAATGAGCAGTTCTTC.